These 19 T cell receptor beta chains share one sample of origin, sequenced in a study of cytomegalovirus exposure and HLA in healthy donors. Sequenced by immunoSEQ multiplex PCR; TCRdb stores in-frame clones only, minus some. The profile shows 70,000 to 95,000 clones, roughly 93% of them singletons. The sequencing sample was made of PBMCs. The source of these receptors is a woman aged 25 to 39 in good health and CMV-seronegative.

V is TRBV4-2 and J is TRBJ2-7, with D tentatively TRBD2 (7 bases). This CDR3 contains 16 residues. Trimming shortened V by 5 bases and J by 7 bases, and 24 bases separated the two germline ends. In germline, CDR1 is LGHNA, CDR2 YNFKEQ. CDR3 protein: CASSSGRLGGPLEQYF. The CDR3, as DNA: TGTGCCAGCAGCTCCGGGCGCCTCGGGGGGCCCTTAGAGCAGTACTTC.

The CDR3 sequence is CASSSKEGLAGDEQYF. CDR3 coding DNA: TGTGCCAGTAGTAGCAAAGAAGGACTAGCGGGTGACGAGCAGTACTTC. The chain has TRBV19 and TRBJ2-7; TRBD2 matches 11 bases. Germline V gene data show CDR1 as LNHDA and CDR2 as SQIVND (reference sequence). This CDR3 is 16 amino acids long. After removal of 4 bases from V and 5 bases from J, the junction contained 10 bases not matched to a gene.

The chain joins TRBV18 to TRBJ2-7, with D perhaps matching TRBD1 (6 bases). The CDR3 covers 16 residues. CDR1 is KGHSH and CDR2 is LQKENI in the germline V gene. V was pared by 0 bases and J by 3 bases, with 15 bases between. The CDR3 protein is CASSPPHGTKNYEQYF. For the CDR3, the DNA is TGTGCCAGCTCACCACCCCACGGGACAAAAAACTACGAGCAGTACTTC.

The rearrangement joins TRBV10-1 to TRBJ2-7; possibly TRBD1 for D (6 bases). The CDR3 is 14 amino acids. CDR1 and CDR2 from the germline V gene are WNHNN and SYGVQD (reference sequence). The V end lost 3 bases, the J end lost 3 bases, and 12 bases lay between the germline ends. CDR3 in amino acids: CASSEQGSNYEQYF. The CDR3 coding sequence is TGCGCCAGCAGTGAACAGGGCAGTAACTACGAGCAGTACTTC.

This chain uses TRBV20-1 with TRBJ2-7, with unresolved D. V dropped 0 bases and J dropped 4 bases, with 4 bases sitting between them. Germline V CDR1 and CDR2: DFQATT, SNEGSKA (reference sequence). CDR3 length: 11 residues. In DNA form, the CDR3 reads TGCAGTGCTAGAGATGCGTACGAGCAGTACTTC. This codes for CSARDAYEQYF.

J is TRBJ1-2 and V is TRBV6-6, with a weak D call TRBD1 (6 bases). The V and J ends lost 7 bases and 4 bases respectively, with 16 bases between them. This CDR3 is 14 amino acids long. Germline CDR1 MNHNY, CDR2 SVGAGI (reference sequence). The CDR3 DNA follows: TGTGCCAGCACCAATCGGGGGGCTTTCTATGGCTACACCTTC. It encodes CASTNRGAFYGYTF.

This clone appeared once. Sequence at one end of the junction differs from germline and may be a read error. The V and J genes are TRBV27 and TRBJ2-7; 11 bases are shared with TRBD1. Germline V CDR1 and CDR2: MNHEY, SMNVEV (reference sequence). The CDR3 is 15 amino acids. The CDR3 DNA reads TGTGCCAGCAGTTCCCCGGGACAGGGGGAGCTTGTCGTAGACTTC. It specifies CASSSPGQGELVVDF.

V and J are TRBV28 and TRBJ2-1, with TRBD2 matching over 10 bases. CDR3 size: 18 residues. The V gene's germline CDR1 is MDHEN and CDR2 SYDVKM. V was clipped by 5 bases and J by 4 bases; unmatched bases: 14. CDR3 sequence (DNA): TGTGCCAGCAGTCTCCCTTTCGCTAGCGGGGGAGCGTACAATGAGCAGTTCTTC. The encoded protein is CASSLPFASGGAYNEQFF.

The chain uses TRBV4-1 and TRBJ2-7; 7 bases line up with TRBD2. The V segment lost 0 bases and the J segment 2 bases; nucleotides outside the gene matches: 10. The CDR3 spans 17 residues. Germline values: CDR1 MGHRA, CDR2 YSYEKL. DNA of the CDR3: TGCGCCAGCAGCCAAGATCGGGGAGGGGTACCCCCCTACGAGCAGTACTTC. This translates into CASSQDRGGVPPYEQYF.

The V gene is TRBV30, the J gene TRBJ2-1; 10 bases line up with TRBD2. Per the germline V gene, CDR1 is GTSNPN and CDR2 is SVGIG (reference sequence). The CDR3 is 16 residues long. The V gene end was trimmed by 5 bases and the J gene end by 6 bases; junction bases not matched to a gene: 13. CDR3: CAWSRPRLAGGNEQFF. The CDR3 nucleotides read TGTGCCTGGTCCCGTCCCAGACTAGCGGGCGGCAATGAGCAGTTCTTC.

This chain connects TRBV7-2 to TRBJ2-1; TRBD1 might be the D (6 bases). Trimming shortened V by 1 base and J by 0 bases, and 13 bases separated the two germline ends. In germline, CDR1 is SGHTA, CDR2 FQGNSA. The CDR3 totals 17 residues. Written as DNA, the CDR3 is TGTGCCAGCAGCTTAGGCACAGGGCCGAGCTCCTACAATGAGCAGTTCTTC. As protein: CASSLGTGPSSYNEQFF. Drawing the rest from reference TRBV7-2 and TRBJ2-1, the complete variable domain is GAGVSQSPSNKVTEKGKDVELRCDPISGHTALYWYRQSLGQGLEFLIYFQGNSAPDKSGLPSDRFSAERTGGSVSTLTIQRTQQEDSAVYLCASSLGTGPSSYNEQFFGPGTRLTVL.

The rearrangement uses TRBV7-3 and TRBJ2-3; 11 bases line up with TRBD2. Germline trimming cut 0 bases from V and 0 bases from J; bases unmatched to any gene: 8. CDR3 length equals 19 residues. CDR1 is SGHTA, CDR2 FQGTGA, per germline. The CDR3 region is CASSLTALAGGRSTDTQYF. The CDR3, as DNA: TGTGCCAGCAGCTTAACAGCGCTAGCGGGGGGCCGAAGCACAGATACGCAGTATTTT.

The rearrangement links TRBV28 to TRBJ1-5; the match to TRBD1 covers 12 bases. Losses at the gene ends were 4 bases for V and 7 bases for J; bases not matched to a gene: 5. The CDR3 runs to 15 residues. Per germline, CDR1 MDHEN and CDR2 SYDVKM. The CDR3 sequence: CASSSPGTGGQPQHF. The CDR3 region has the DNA TGTGCCAGCAGTTCGCCCGGGACAGGGGGCCAGCCCCAGCATTTT.

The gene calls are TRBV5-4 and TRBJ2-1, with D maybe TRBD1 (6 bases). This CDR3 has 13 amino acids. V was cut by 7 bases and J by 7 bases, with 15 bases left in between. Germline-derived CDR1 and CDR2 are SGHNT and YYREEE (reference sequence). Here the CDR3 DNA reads TGTGCCAGCGGAACAGGGACCTGGAATGAGCAGTTCTTC. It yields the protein CASGTGTWNEQFF.

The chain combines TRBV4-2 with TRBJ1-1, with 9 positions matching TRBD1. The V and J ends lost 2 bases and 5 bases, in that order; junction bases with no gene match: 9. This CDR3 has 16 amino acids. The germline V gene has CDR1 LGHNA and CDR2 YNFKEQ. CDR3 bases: TGTGCCAGCAGCCAACCCCTGGACAGGGGAAGTACTGAAGCTTTCTTT. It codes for CASSQPLDRGSTEAFF.

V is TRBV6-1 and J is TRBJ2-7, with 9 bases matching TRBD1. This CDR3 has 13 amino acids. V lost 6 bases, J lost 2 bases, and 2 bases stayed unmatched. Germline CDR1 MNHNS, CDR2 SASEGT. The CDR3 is CASSRTGAYEQYF. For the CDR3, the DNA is TGTGCCAGCAGCCGGACAGGGGCCTACGAGCAGTACTTC.

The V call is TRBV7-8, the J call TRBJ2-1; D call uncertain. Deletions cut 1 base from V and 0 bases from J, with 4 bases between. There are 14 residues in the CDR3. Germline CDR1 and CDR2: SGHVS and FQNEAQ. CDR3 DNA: TGTGCCAGCAGCTTAGGCGGCTCCTACAATGAGCAGTTCTTC. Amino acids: CASSLGGSYNEQFF.

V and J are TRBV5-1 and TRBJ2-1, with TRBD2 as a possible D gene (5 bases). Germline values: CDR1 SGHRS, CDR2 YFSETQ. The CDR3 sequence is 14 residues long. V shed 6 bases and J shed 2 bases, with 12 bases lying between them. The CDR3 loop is CASTTSGPYNEQFF. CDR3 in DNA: TGCGCCAGCACTACTAGTGGCCCCTACAATGAGCAGTTCTTC.

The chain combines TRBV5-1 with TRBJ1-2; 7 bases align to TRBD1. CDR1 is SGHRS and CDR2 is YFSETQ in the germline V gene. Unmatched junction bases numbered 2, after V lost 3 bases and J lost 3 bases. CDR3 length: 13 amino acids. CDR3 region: CASSSQGDYGYTF. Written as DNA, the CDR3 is TGCGCCAGCAGCTCCCAGGGGGACTATGGCTACACCTTC.